This TCR beta chain was observed in a study of shared T cell receptors in the human thymus. CDR1 is MNHNS and CDR2 is SASEGT in the germline V gene. V was trimmed by 2 bases and J by 5 bases, leaving 9 bases between them. This CDR3 has 13 residues. The protocol was immunoSEQ multiplex PCR, while the TCRdb copy is restricted to in-frame clones and leaves out a portion. The table has 700,000 or so clones, 70% to 90% seen once; the top ten hold 0.0095% to 0.011%. This same sample was also part of a study on human thymus T cells.

This clonotype was obtained from a girl less than two years old with a congenital heart defect. The chain recombines TRBV6-1 with TRBJ2-5, with unresolved D. The sample consisted of thymocytes. As DNA, the CDR3 is TGTGCCAGCAGTGAATCGGCGGCCGAGACCCAGTACTTC. Translation gives CASSESAAETQYF.